Following are 18 T cell receptor beta chains from one sample sequenced in a study of blood T cell repertoires in COVID-19. TCRdb's table, derived via immunoSEQ multiplex PCR, lists solely in-frame clones and lacks some. In the table there are 85,000 to 130,000 clones, 84% of which are singletons. The sequenced sample consisted of peripheral blood. These receptors were collected from a man aged 55-75 years with acute or convalescent COVID-19.

The chain recombines TRBV24-1 with TRBJ2-2, with D possibly being TRBD2 (6 bases). In germline, CDR1 is KGHDR, CDR2 SFDVKD. The CDR3 covers 17 residues. Trimming took 3 bases from V and 3 from J, leaving 16 bases between them. DNA of the CDR3: TGTGCCACCAGTGATGTGACTAGGTTCGGCGACACCGGGGAGCTGTTTTTT. Translated, it gives CATSDVTRFGDTGELFF.

The V and J genes are TRBV7-9 and TRBJ1-3, with a tentative D call TRBD1 (5 bases). Germline CDR1 reads SEHNR; CDR2 reads FQNEAQ (reference sequence). V lost 4 bases to trimming and J lost 9 bases, with 22 bases between them. This CDR3 region has 16 residues. CDR3 in amino acids: CASSSQLVPYGGTIYF. CDR3 in DNA: TGTGCCAGCAGCTCCCAGTTGGTGCCCTACGGGGGCACCATATATTTT.

V and J are TRBV5-1 and TRBJ1-6; a possible D gene is TRBD1 (6 bases). V was trimmed by 1 base and J by 9 bases, leaving 11 bases between them. CDR1 is SGHRS and CDR2 is YFSETQ in the germline V gene. This CDR3 is built from 14 residues. The CDR3 coding sequence is TGCGCCAGCAGCTTGTGGGGGCAAGCTTCACCCCTCCACTTT. Translating gives CASSLWGQASPLHF.

V is TRBV5-1 and J is TRBJ1-3; TRBD1 aligns across 9 bases. V lost 7 bases and J lost 0; bases outside the gene matches: 17. This CDR3 contains 19 residues. Germline V CDR1 and CDR2: SGHRS, YFSETQ. The CDR3, as DNA: TGCGCCAGCCGTAAAAGTATAACAGGGGGCGCAGTCTCTGGAAACACCATATATTTT. Translation: CASRKSITGGAVSGNTIYF.

The chain couples TRBV2 to TRBJ2-2; TRBD2 agrees at 14 bases. Germline CDR1 SNHLY, CDR2 FYNNEI. The CDR3 has 16 residues. Trimming at V came to 6 bases and at J to 5 bases, leaving 5 bases not matched to a gene. The CDR3 DNA follows: TGTGCCAGCAGACGACTAGCGGGAGGGAGTACCGGGGAGCTGTTTTTT. Translated, it gives CASRRLAGGSTGELFF.

The V gene is TRBV27, the J gene TRBJ2-3, with 10 bases identical to TRBD1. The CDR3 loop spans 17 amino acids. Germline CDR1 MNHEY, CDR2 SMNVEV (reference sequence). V was clipped by 2 bases and J by 6 bases; unmatched bases: 11. The CDR3 protein is CASSLKQRQGAEDTQYF. The DNA for the CDR3 is TGTGCCAGCAGTTTAAAACAGAGACAGGGGGCGGAGGATACGCAGTATTTT.

The chain employs TRBV29-1 and TRBJ2-1; D perhaps matches TRBD1 (5 bases). The CDR3 extends over 14 amino acids. Deletions cut 1 base from V and 0 bases from J, with 7 bases between. From germline, CDR1 is SQVTM and CDR2 ANQGSEA. CDR3: CSVEGGNSYNEQFF. The CDR3 DNA reads TGCAGCGTTGAAGGGGGCAACTCCTACAATGAGCAGTTCTTC.

The J gene is TRBJ1-2, the V gene TRBV5-6; TRBD1 is a possible D gene (6 bases). Between the trimmed V and J ends, which lost 4 bases and 2 bases, there was a span of 12 bases. The V gene's germline CDR1 is SGHDT and CDR2 YYEEEE. CDR3 size: 14 residues. CDR3 protein: CASSQGTSNYGYTF. CDR3 in DNA: TGTGCCAGCAGCCAGGGGACATCGAACTATGGCTACACCTTC.

This chain connects TRBV27 to TRBJ1-2, with 7 bases aligning to TRBD1. The germline V gene has CDR1 MNHEY and CDR2 SMNVEV (reference sequence). The CDR3 runs 15 residues. The junction had 11 bases not matched to a gene; V was cut back by 4 bases and J by 6 bases. The CDR3 sequence: CASSSGGRGWNGYTF. DNA for the CDR3: TGTGCCAGCAGTTCAGGGGGGCGGGGTTGGAATGGCTACACCTTC.

The rearrangement joins TRBV30 to TRBJ2-3; 13 bases are a match to TRBD2. Germline V lookup: CDR1 GTSNPN, CDR2 SVGIG (reference sequence). J lost 6 bases, V lost 3 bases, and 12 bases had no gene match. The CDR3 covers 17 residues. This CDR3 is CAWSPSYSTSGRDTQYF. CDR3 bases: TGTGCCTGGAGCCCCTCCTATTCGACTAGCGGGAGGGATACGCAGTATTTT.

This clone was detected only once. The CDR3 region is CASSSPTGLRATNEKLFF. CDR3 DNA sequence: TGTGCCAGCAGCTCACCGACAGGGCTTAGGGCAACTAATGAAAAACTGTTTTTT. This chain connects TRBV7-8 to TRBJ1-4; 7 positions match TRBD1. With 4 bases clipped from V and 0 bases from J, the junction kept 11 bases outside the gene matches. This CDR3 is 18 amino acids long. CDR1 is SGHVS, CDR2 FQNEAQ, per germline. Full variable domain (missing parts from reference TRBV7-8 and TRBJ1-4): GAGVSQSPRYKVAKRGQDVALRCDPISGHVSLFWYQQALGQGPEFLTYFQNEAQLDKSGLPSDRFFAERPEGSVSTLKIQRTQQEDSAVYLCASSSPTGLRATNEKLFFGSGTQLSVL.

The rearrangement links TRBV15 to TRBJ2-7; D possibly corresponds to TRBD2 (7 bases). The germline V gene has CDR1 LNHNV and CDR2 YYDKDF (reference sequence). This CDR3 has 15 amino acids. V dropped 4 bases and J dropped 4 bases, with 17 bases sitting between them. The CDR3 nucleotides are TGTGCCACCAGCATGGGAGGGGGACTGACGTACGAGCAGTACTTC. Its translation is CATSMGGGLTYEQYF.

V gene TRBV25-1 combines with J gene TRBJ1-5, with 7 positions matching TRBD1. CDR1 is MGHDK, CDR2 SYGVNS, per germline. This CDR3 contains 14 residues. J gave up 3 bases and V 4 bases, and 3 bases lay outside the gene matches. The chain's CDR3 is CASSGGQPNQPQHF. The CDR3, as DNA: TGTGCCAGCAGTGGGGGACAGCCCAATCAGCCCCAGCATTTT.

CDR3 residues: CASSGQGSVGEQYF. In DNA form, the CDR3 reads TGTGCCAGCAGTGGACAGGGGAGTGTTGGCGAGCAGTACTTC. The gene calls are TRBV2 and TRBJ2-7, with 8 bases matching TRBD1. Germline V gives CDR1 SNHLY, CDR2 FYNNEI. J gave up 6 bases and V 4 bases, and 8 bases lay outside the gene matches. This CDR3 spans 14 amino acids.

This clone was observed a few times. The chain combines TRBV19 with TRBJ1-3; D is uncertain. Germline assignment: CDR1 LNHDA and CDR2 SQIVND (reference sequence). This CDR3 contains 15 residues. V dropped 3 bases and J dropped 0 bases, with 9 bases sitting between them. CDR3 in amino acids: CASSMPRISGNTIYF. CDR3 DNA: TGTGCCAGTAGTATGCCTAGGATCTCTGGAAACACCATATATTTT.

The V and J genes are TRBV18 and TRBJ1-1; D not certain. Per the germline V gene, CDR1 is KGHSH and CDR2 is LQKENI. V was pared by 3 bases and J by 4 bases, with 6 bases between. CDR3 size: 12 residues. This chain's CDR3 is CASSPTITEAFF. The CDR3, as DNA: TGTGCCAGCTCACCGACTATCACTGAAGCTTTCTTT.

The chain combines TRBV29-1 with TRBJ2-5, with TRBD2 as a possible D gene (7 bases). The CDR3 loop spans 18 amino acids. Per germline, CDR1 SQVTM and CDR2 ANQGSEA. V dropped 0 bases and J dropped 2 bases, with 22 bases sitting between them. The CDR3 reads CSVEEGGAFGLTQETQYF. For the CDR3, the DNA is TGCAGCGTTGAAGAGGGGGGGGCCTTTGGACTCACTCAAGAGACCCAGTACTTC.

This clone was counted a few times. V usage is TRBV6-1 and J usage is TRBJ2-3, with 9 bases fitting TRBD1. Trimming removed 1 base from V and 9 bases from J; junction bases left unmatched: 11. This CDR3 is 16 amino acids long. Germline V gene data show CDR1 as MNHNS and CDR2 as SASEGT. In nucleotides, the CDR3 is TGTGCCAGCAGTGAAGTCGGGGGGACAGGGTCAAGCACGCAGTATTTT. This gives the protein CASSEVGGTGSSTQYF.